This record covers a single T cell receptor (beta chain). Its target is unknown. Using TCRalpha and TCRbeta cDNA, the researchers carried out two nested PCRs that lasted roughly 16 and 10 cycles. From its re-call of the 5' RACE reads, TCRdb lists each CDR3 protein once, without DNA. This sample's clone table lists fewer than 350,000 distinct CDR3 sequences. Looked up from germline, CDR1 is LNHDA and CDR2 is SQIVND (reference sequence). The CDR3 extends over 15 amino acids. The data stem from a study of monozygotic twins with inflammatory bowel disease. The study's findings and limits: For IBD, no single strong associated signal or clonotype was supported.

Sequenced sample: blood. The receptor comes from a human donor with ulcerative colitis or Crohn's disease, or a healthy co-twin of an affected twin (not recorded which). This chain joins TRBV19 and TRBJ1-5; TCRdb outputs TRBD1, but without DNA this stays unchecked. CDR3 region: CASSIYDSFNQPQHF.